Ten or more counts support the clone carrying this T cell receptor (beta chain). Its antigen is as yet unknown. One entry per CDR3 protein results from TCRdb running MiXCR on the reads. This repertoire shows around 210,000 distinct CDR3 sequences, approximately 7% found once; its top ten account for around 6.9%. The source of the sample is a study of T cell repertoires in cytomegalovirus infection. Study-level background: Matching HLA type and CMV infection were both indicated by public TCR beta signatures. Study-wide points: Clonotypes of TCR beta that were HLA-C-restricted and CMV-specific dominated the ex vivo response.

This CDR3 contains 17 residues. Between the trimmed V and J ends, which lost 4 bases and 1 base, there was a span of 18 bases. The rearrangement joins TRBV12-3 or TRBV12-4 to TRBJ2-3, with TRBD1 as a possible D gene (6 bases). The TCR sequence derives from a human donor in good health (CMV status not recorded). Some clones in this sample may be carry-over from other donors' samples. The sample comprised PBMCs. The CDR3 DNA reads as TGTGCCAGCAGTTCCCTCCTGGACAGCCTGGGCACAGATACGCAGTATTTT. This encodes CASSSLLDSLGTDTQYF.